The source of this T cell receptor (beta chain) is a study of identical twins. Regarding the study as a whole: Donors were not followed over many years; analysis was cross-sectional.

A note on this clonotype: Its specificity is unknown.

V lost 6 bases to trimming and J lost 4 bases; unmatched junction nucleotides: 8. This CDR3 spans 15 amino acids. Germline CDR1 is DFQATT and CDR2 is SNEGSKA (reference sequence). One entry per CDR3 protein results from TCRdb running MiXCR on the 5' RACE reads. Among about 520,000 distinct CDR3 sequences listed, roughly a fifth were seen once. These data were also filed under a second study, of T cells expressing NK-cell markers.

This receptor was taken from a woman aged 18-29 years in good health. The sequenced sample consisted of CD4+ T cells sorted from blood. The chain is built from TRBV20-1 and TRBJ2-3, with 12 bases lining up with TRBD1. This CDR3 is CSARGQGAQSDTQYF. The CDR3 coding sequence is TGCAGTGCCCGGGGACAGGGGGCGCAGTCAGATACGCAGTATTTT.